A single sample is the source of the 17 T cell receptor beta chains below, sequenced in a study of blood T cell repertoires in COVID-19. Clones were sequenced by immunoSEQ multiplex PCR, and TCRdb holds only the in-frame ones, with some missing. This table holds 73,000 or so clones, more than 60% found once. Sequencing was carried out using peripheral blood. All receptors derive from a man aged 55 to 70 with acute or convalescent COVID-19.

The chain carries TRBV5-1 and TRBJ2-7, with D possibly TRBD1 on 5 matching bases. CDR1 and CDR2 (germline): SGHRS, YFSETQ. Trimming left V 0 bases short and J 3 bases short, with 10 bases between. CDR3 size: 14 residues. The CDR3 sequence: CASSLEGQGYEQYV. The CDR3 bases are TGCGCCAGCAGCTTGGAAGGCCAGGGCTACGAGCAGTACGTC.

This clone was seen ten or more times. J is TRBJ2-3 and V is TRBV2; the match to TRBD2 covers 8 bases. Germline assignment: CDR1 SNHLY and CDR2 FYNNEI. The V segment lost 8 bases and the J segment 7 bases; nucleotides outside the gene matches: 8. There are 13 residues in the CDR3. This CDR3 reads CASERGKLNTQYF. The CDR3 nucleotides are TGTGCCAGCGAGCGGGGGAAATTAAATACGCAGTATTTT.

V and J are TRBV6-1 and TRBJ2-7; 8 nucleotides line up with TRBD1. From germline, CDR1 is MNHNS and CDR2 SASEGT. V shed 1 base, J shed 0 bases, and the junction held 2 bases outside the gene matches. There are 15 residues in the CDR3. This chain's CDR3 is CASSEDTGGSYEQYF. CDR3 DNA sequence: TGTGCCAGCAGTGAAGATACAGGGGGCTCCTACGAGCAGTACTTC.

V gene TRBV30 combines with J gene TRBJ1-1, with no clear D. Germline loops: CDR1 GTSNPN, CDR2 SVGIG (reference sequence). This CDR3 comprises 13 residues. Trimming cost V 2 bases and J 4 bases, with 11 bases left between them. CDR3 loop: CAWSNFMSTEAFF. As DNA, the CDR3 is TGTGCCTGGAGTAACTTTATGTCCACTGAAGCTTTCTTT. Using reference TRBV30 and TRBJ1-1 for the parts outside the CDR3, the full variable domain is SQTIHQWPATLVQPVGSPLSLECTVEGTSNPNLYWYRQAAGRGLQLLFYSVGIGQISSEVPQNLSASRPQDRQFILSSKKLLLSDSGFYLCAWSNFMSTEAFFGQGTRLTVV.

This rearrangement joins TRBV5-1 to TRBJ2-5; TRBD1 aligns across 11 bases. The CDR3 extends over 15 amino acids. CDR1 and CDR2 (germline): SGHRS, YFSETQ. V lost 3 bases, J lost 1 base, and 2 bases stayed unmatched. The CDR3 sequence: CASSSGTGGQETQYF. In nucleotides, the CDR3 is TGCGCCAGCAGCTCCGGGACAGGGGGCCAAGAGACCCAGTACTTC.

The V gene is TRBV30, the J gene TRBJ2-1; 7 nucleotides align to TRBD1. V shed 3 bases and J 7 bases; nucleotides not matched to a gene: 3. The CDR3 consists of 12 residues. The germline CDR1 and CDR2 sequences are GTSNPN and SVGIG (reference sequence). The CDR3 DNA is TGTGCCTGGAGGAGACAGGGTAATGAGCAGTTCTTC. This encodes CAWRRQGNEQFF.

The chain uses TRBV5-4 and TRBJ2-3, with TRBD2 as a possible D gene (5 bases). Germline assignment: CDR1 SGHNT and CDR2 YYREEE (reference sequence). V dropped 2 bases and J dropped 3 bases, with 10 bases sitting between them. The CDR3 length is 14 residues. Here the CDR3 DNA reads TGTGCCAGCAGCTTCGGGATTCAAACAGATACGCAGTATTTT. The encoded protein is CASSFGIQTDTQYF.

The chain links TRBV7-8 to TRBJ2-7, with 13 bases aligning to TRBD2. V was clipped by 3 bases and J by 2 bases; unmatched bases: 1. The CDR3 consists of 15 residues. CDR1 is SGHVS, CDR2 FQNEAQ, per germline. The CDR3 DNA follows: TGTGCCAGCAGCTTCGGGACTAGCGGGACCTACGAGCAGTACGTC. Its translation is CASSFGTSGTYEQYV.

This clone was picked up one time. The V call is TRBV3-1 (or the pseudogene TRBV3-2), the J call TRBJ1-1; weak D call: TRBD1 (5 bases). V dropped 5 bases and J dropped 6 bases, with 13 bases sitting between them. This CDR3 spans 13 amino acids. From germline, CDR1 is LGHDT and CDR2 YNNKEL (reference sequence). CDR3 coding DNA: TGTGCCAGCAGCGATCAGGGTCTCCCTGAAGCTTTCTTT. Residues: CASSDQGLPEAFF.

The chain is built from TRBV4-2 and TRBJ1-2, with 8 bases identical to TRBD1. Germline-derived CDR1 and CDR2 are LGHNA and YNFKEQ. J was trimmed by 5 bases and V by 0 bases; bases with no gene match: 2. There are 14 residues in the CDR3. The CDR3: CASSQEWTGYGYTF. In DNA form, the CDR3 reads TGTGCCAGCAGCCAAGAATGGACAGGGTATGGCTACACCTTC.

The chain carries TRBV4-1 and TRBJ2-7; the D gene is possibly TRBD2 (6 bases). The V gene lost 3 bases and the J gene lost 0 bases, with 12 bases spanning the gap. The CDR3 length is 15 residues. CDR1 and CDR2 from the germline V gene are MGHRA and YSYEKL. The CDR3 spells CASSHPGLSSYEQYF. The CDR3, as DNA: TGCGCCAGCAGCCACCCGGGACTCAGCTCCTACGAGCAGTACTTC.

The chain uses TRBV9 and TRBJ2-1; 9 bases fit TRBD2. J gave up 4 bases and V 0 bases, and 5 bases lay outside the gene matches. Looked up from germline, CDR1 is SGDLS and CDR2 is YYNGEE. The CDR3 loop spans 16 amino acids. The CDR3 sequence: CASSVVGGGGYNEQFF. For the CDR3, the DNA is TGTGCCAGCAGCGTAGTGGGCGGGGGGGGATACAATGAGCAGTTCTTC.

This clone was picked up one time. The chain employs TRBV5-1 and TRBJ2-2; the match to TRBD1 covers 10 bases. Germline CDR1 is SGHRS and CDR2 is YFSETQ. The CDR3 is 17 amino acids. V was clipped by 3 bases and J by 6 bases; unmatched bases: 11. The CDR3 DNA sequence: TGCGCCAGCAGCTGGACTGGGACAGGGGCGAGATCCGGGGAGCTGTTTTTT. As protein: CASSWTGTGARSGELFF.

This rearrangement joins TRBV30 to TRBJ1-2; D might be TRBD1 (5 bases). Germline V CDR1 and CDR2: GTSNPN, SVGIG (reference sequence). This CDR3 has 13 amino acids. The ends were cut back, 0 bases at V and 8 bases at J, with 13 bases in the middle. The CDR3 here is CAWSVGRDLGYTF. The CDR3 region has the DNA TGTGCCTGGAGTGTAGGCAGGGATTTGGGCTACACCTTC.

The V gene is TRBV12-5, the J gene TRBJ1-1; 7 positions match TRBD1. J gave up 7 bases and V 1 base, and 0 bases lay outside the gene matches. The length of the CDR3 is 12 residues. Germline V gene sequence: CDR1 LGHNT, CDR2 FRNRAP. The DNA of the CDR3 is TGTGCTAGTGGTTTGGACAGGGGTGAAGCTTTCTTT. It yields the protein CASGLDRGEAFF. Based on the CDR3 plus reference TRBV12-5 and TRBJ1-1, the full variable domain is DARVTQTPRHKVTEMGQEVTMRCQPILGHNTVFWYRQTMMQGLELLAYFRNRAPLDDSGMPKDRFSAEMPDATLATLKIQPSEPRDSAVYFCASGLDRGEAFFGQGTRLTVV.

This clone was detected only a few times. The chain carries TRBV5-1 and TRBJ2-1; D might be TRBD1 (5 bases). This CDR3 has 15 amino acids. From germline, CDR1 is SGHRS and CDR2 YFSETQ. The V gene lost 0 bases and the J gene lost 9 bases, with 16 bases spanning the gap. CDR3 nucleotides: TGCGCCAGCAGCTTGGCAGTCCAGGGCCAGGGTGAGCAGTTCTTC. Amino acids: CASSLAVQGQGEQFF.

The gene calls are TRBV5-4 and TRBJ2-1; D is possibly TRBD2 (5 bases). This CDR3 spans 14 amino acids. The germline V gene has CDR1 SGHNT and CDR2 YYREEE (reference sequence). The ends were cut back, 1 base at V and 5 bases at J, with 10 bases in the middle. CDR3 bases: TGTGCCAGCAGCTTGATGGACGGGGACAATGAGCAGTTCTTC. It translates to CASSLMDGDNEQFF.